Reported below is one T cell receptor (beta chain). Its matching antigen is unknown. This entry comes from a study of T cells in tuberculosis. Study context: T cells were selected with CD1B tetramers loaded with glucose monomycolate. The study, taken as a whole, reports: Active tuberculosis cases were adults; controls were adolescents. GEM motif frequencies gave 55% to 75% accuracy; the GMM repertoire gave roughly 86%. The TCR-beta difference was not significant; alpha differences partly reflected length.

The CDR3 runs to 14 residues. Germline CDR1 reads MNHEY; CDR2 reads SVGAGI. The ends were cut back, 6 bases at V and 0 bases at J, with 9 bases in the middle. Here immunoSEQ multiplex PCR was the method, and the copy in TCRdb shows in-frame clones only, minus some. The sample yields roughly 34,000 clones, approximately 97% seen once. The sequenced sample was PBMCs. The TCR originated in a donor aged 10 to 29 with latent tuberculosis or without tuberculosis infection. This rearrangement joins TRBV6-5 to TRBJ1-3; no clear D. CDR3 in DNA: TGTGCCAGCAGCCTTACTTTCTCTGGAAACACCATATATTTT. It is translated as CASSLTFSGNTIYF.